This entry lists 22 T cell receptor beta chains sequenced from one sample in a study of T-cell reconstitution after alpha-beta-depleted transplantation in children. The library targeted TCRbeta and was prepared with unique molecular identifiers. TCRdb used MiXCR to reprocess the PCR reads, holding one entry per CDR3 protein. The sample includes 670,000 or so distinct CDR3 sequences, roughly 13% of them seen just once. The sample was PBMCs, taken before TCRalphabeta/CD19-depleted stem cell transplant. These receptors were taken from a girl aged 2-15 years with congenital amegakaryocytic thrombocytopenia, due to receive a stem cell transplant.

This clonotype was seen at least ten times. Here the CDR3 reads CSARGPTGELFF. The CDR3 DNA is TGCAGTGCTAGAGGACCCACCGGGGAGCTGTTTTTT. The chain joins TRBV20-1 to TRBJ2-2, with D uncertain. Trimming removed 1 base at V and 4 bases at J, with 4 bases between. The CDR3 has 12 amino acids. Germline V gives CDR1 DFQATT, CDR2 SNEGSKA (reference sequence).

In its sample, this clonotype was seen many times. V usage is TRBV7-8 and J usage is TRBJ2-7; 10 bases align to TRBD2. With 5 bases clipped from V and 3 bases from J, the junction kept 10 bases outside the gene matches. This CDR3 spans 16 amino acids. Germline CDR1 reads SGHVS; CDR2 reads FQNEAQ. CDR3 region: CASSPEALAGVYEQYF. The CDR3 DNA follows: TGTGCCAGCAGCCCCGAGGCCCTAGCGGGAGTCTACGAGCAGTACTTC.

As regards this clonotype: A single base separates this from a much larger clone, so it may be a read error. The CDR3 sequence: CSVTGWGATEAFF. The DNA for the CDR3 is TGCAGCGTTACAGGGTGGGGGGCCACTGAAGCTTTCTTT. The chain uses TRBV29-1 and TRBJ1-1, with D possibly TRBD1 on 6 matching bases. The CDR3 is 13 amino acids. V was pared by 5 bases and J by 4 bases, with 14 bases between. CDR1 is SQVTM, CDR2 ANQGSEA, per germline.

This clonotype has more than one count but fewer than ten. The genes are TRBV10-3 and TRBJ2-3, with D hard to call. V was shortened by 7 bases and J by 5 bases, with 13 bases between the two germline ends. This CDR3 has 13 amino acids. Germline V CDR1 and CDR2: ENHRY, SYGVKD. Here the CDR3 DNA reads TGTGCCATCACCCAGGAGTTGGGAGATACGCAGTATTTT. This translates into CAITQELGDTQYF.

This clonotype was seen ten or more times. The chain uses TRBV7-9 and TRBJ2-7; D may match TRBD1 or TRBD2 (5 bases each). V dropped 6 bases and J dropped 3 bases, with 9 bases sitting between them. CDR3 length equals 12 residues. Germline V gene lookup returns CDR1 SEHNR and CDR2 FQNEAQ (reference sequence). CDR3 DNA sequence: TGTGCCAGCAGGGGGGTGGGCTACGAGCAGTACTTC. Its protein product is CASRGVGYEQYF.

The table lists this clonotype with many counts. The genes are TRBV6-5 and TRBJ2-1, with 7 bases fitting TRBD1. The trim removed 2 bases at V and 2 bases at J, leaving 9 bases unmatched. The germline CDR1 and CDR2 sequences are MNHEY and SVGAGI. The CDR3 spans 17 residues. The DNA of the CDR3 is TGTGCCAGCAGTTACCGTAAAGACAGGGCCACCTACAATGAGCAGTTCTTC. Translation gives CASSYRKDRATYNEQFF.

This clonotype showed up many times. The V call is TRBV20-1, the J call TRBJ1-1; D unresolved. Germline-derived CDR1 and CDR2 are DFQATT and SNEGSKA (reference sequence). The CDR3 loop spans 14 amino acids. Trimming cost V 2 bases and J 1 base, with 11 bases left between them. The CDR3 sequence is CSARSWVGNTEAFF. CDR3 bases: TGCAGTGCTAGATCTTGGGTAGGGAACACTGAAGCTTTCTTT.

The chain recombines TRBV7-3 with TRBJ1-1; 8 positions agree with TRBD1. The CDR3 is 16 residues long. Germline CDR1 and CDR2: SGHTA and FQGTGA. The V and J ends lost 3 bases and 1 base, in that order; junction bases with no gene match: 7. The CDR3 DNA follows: TGTGCCAGCAGCTTTACAGACAGGGGAGGGAACACTGAAGCTTTCTTT. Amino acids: CASSFTDRGGNTEAFF.

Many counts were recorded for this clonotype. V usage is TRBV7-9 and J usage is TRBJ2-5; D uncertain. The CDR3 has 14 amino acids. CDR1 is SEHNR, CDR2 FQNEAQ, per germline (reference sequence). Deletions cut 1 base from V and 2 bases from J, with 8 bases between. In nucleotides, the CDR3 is TGTGCCAGCAGCTTAGGTTACTTACAAGAGACCCAGTACTTC. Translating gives CASSLGYLQETQYF.

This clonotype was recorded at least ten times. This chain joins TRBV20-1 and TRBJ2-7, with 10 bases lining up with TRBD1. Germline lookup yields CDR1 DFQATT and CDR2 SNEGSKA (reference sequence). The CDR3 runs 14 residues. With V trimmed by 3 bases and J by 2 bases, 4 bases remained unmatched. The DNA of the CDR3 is TGCAGTGCTAGGCGGACAGGGGGTCCCTACGAGCAGTACTTC. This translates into CSARRTGGPYEQYF.

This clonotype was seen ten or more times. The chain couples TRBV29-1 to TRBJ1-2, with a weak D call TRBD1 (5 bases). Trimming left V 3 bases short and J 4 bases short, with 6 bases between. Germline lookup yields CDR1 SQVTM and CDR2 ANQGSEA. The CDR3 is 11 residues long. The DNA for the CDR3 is TGCAGCGTTGAGAGGGGCTATGGCTACACCTTC. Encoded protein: CSVERGYGYTF. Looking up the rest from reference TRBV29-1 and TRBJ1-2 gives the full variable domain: SAVISQKPSRDICQRGTSLTIQCQVDSQVTMMFWYRQQPGQSLTLIATANQGSEATYESGFVIDKFPISRPNLTFSTLTVSNMSPEDSSIYLCSVERGYGYTFGSGTRLTVV.

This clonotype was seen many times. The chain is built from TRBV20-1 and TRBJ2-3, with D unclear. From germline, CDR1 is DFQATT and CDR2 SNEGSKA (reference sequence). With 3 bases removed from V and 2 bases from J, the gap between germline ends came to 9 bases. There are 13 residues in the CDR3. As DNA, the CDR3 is TGCAGTGCTAGTGCTGTTCTCACAGATACGCAGTATTTT. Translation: CSASAVLTDTQYF.

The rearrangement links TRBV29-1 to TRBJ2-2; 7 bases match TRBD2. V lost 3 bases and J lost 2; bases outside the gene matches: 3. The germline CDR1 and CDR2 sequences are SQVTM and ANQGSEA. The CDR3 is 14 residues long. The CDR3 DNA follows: TGCAGCGTTGATGCTAGCGGCAACACCGGGGAGCTGTTTTTT. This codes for CSVDASGNTGELFF.

The CDR3 nucleotides read TGCAGCGTTGAGGTTGCGGGAGGTGGTACCGGGGAGCTGTTTTTT. The encoded protein is CSVEVAGGGTGELFF. The chain is built from TRBV29-1 and TRBJ2-2, with TRBD2 matching 8 bases. This CDR3 has 15 residues. Germline-derived CDR1 and CDR2 are SQVTM and ANQGSEA. J lost 5 bases, V lost 3 bases, and 8 bases had no gene match.

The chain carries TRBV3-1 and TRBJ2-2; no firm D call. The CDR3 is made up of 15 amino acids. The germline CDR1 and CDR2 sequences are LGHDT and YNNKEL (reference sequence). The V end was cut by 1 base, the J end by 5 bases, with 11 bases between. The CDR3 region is CASSQAVGQTGELFF. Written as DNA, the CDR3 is TGTGCCAGCAGCCAAGCTGTCGGGCAAACCGGGGAGCTGTTTTTT.

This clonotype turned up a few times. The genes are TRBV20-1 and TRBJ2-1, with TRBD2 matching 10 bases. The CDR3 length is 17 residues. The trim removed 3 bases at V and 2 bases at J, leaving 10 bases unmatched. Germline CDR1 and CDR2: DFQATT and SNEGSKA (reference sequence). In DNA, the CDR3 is TGCAGTGCTAGGGCCCTTAGCGGGAGGTCGACCTACAATGAGCAGTTCTTC. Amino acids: CSARALSGRSTYNEQFF.

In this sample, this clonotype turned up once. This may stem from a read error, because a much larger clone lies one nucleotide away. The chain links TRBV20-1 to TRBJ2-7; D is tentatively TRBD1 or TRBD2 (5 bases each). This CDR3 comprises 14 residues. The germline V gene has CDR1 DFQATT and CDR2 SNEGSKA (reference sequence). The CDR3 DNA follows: TGCAGTGCTAGACCCCGGGACCAATCCTACGAGCAGCACTTC. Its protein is CSARPRDQSYEQHF.

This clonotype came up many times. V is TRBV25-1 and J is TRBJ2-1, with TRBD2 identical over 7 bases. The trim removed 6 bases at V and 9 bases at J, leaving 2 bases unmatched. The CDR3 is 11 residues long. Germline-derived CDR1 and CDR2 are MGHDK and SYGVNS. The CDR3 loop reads CASRAGTEQFF. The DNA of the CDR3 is TGTGCCAGCAGAGCGGGAACTGAGCAGTTCTTC.

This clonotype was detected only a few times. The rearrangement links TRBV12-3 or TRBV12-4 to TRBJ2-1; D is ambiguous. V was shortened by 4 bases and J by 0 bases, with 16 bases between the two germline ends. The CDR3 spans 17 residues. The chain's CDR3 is CASSSSLSADSYNEQFF. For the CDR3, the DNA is TGTGCCAGCAGTTCGTCCTTGTCAGCAGACTCCTACAATGAGCAGTTCTTC.

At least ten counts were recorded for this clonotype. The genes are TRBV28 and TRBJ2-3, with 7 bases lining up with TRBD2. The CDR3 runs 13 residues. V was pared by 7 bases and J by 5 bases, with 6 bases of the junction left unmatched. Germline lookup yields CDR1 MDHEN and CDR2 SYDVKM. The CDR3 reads CASIGRSGDTQYF. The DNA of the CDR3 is TGTGCCAGCATCGGGAGGAGTGGAGATACGCAGTATTTT.

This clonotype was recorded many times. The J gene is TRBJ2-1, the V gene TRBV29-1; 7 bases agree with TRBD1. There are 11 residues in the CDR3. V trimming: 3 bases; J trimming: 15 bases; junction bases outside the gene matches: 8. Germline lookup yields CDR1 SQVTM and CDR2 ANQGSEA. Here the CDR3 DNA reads TGCAGCGTTGAGGCAGGACAGGAAAGGTTCTTC. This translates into CSVEAGQERFF.

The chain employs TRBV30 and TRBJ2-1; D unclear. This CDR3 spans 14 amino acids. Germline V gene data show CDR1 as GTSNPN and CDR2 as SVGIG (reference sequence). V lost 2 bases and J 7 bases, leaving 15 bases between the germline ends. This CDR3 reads CAWSNPGPVNEQFF. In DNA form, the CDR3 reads TGTGCCTGGAGTAACCCTGGCCCTGTTAATGAGCAGTTCTTC.